The present entry profiles one T cell receptor (beta chain) with its context. Its matching antigen is unknown. These data are taken from a study of T cells in Graves' hyperthyroidism and ophthalmopathy. Notes on the study in general: The authors' 13 V-J model separated ophthalmopathy from stable hyperthyroidism. Ophthalmopathy prediction by the model preceded onset by a median roughly 6 months. Expanded thyroid clonotypes (above 0.001) were mostly also found in blood.

Amplification of TCR beta CDR3 regions used RNA as the template. First-round RT-PCR with HTBI primers amplified the TCR CDR3 region. TCRdb used MiXCR to reprocess the multiplex PCR reads, holding one entry per CDR3 protein. The profile shows about 570,000 distinct CDR3 sequences, 46% of them singletons. Germline V gene sequence: CDR1 DFQATT, CDR2 SNEGSKA (reference sequence). Trimming cost V 3 bases and J 4 bases, with 7 bases left between them. CDR3 length: 11 residues. Diagnoses used clinical symptoms, serum thyroxine and TRAb, thyroid ultrasound and orbital computed tomography. The J gene is TRBJ2-7, the V gene TRBV20-1; the D is unclear. The receptor's source is an adult woman with Graves' disease, either hyperthyroidism or ophthalmopathy (not recorded which). Sequencing was carried out using peripheral blood or thyroid tissue (not recorded which). Here the CDR3 DNA reads TGCAGTGCTAGTACTTGGTACGAGCAGTACTTC. This encodes CSASTWYEQYF.